This T cell receptor beta chain comes out of a study of stem cell transplantation in POMP-related autoinflammatory disease. In the study overall: The study hypothesized thymoproteasome defects skew the TRB repertoire via impaired CD8+ selection.

The data were produced by immunoSEQ multiplex PCR, yet TCRdb's version contains in-frame clones alone and is incomplete. The table lists roughly 600 clones, more than 75% of them singletons. In germline, CDR1 is SGDLS, CDR2 YYNGEE. The junction had 5 bases not matched to a gene; V was cut back by 6 bases and J by 7 bases. The CDR3 is 15 amino acids. Notes on the study in general: In PRAID patients, the number of distinct TRB V-J gene pairings was restricted. A trend toward lower repertoire diversity and greater clonality appeared in every analyzed T-cell subset of PRAID patients.

This clone was counted a single time. The target antigen is unknown. The sequence derives from a human donor in good health. Source material: CD4+ follicular helper T cells (Tfh) from PBMCs. The chain carries TRBV9 and TRBJ1-6, with 12 bases that match TRBD1. CDR3 sequence reads: CASNDGTGGNSPLHF. The CDR3 DNA reads as TGTGCCAGCAACGATGGGACAGGGGGCAATTCACCCCTCCACTTT.